The rows below give T cell receptor beta chains drawn from one sample of a study of early T cells in non-severe SARS-CoV-2 infection. A single record per CDR3 protein comes from TCRdb applying MiXCR to the 5' RACE reads. The sample has 55,000 to 70,000 distinct CDR3 sequences, 10% to 15% seen once. What was sequenced was whole blood. The receptors were gathered from an adult who was a healthcare worker with PCR-confirmed SARS-CoV-2 infection or an uninfected control (not recorded which). Each CDR3 is given with its conserved first and last residue. Size is omitted from some rows. Given values are once, few, many or a class for expanded clones.

clone_size j_call v_call cdr3_aa
NA TRBJ2-5 TRBV20-1 CSARTGGTAQETQYF
NA TRBJ2-3 TRBV11-2 CASSPGQLWSTDTQYF
once TRBJ2-3 TRBV9 CASSEGGSTDTQYF
many TRBJ1-5 TRBV19 CASSILGGEGAQHF
NA TRBJ2-1 TRBV5-1 CASSLQTNNEQFF
NA TRBJ2-1 TRBV30 CAWSVQIGGNEQFF
NA TRBJ1-1 TRBV2 CASSWDRTPNTEAFF
many TRBJ1-6 TRBV2 CASTRTGNNSPLHF
few TRBJ1-2 TRBV20-1 CSARRGQTYGYTF
NA TRBJ1-4 TRBV7-9 CASSLGGPRRVWKLFF
NA TRBJ2-3 TRBV29-1 CRNQPRGHFTDTQYF
many TRBJ2-4 TRBV5-6 CASSLWARGYKNIQYF
many TRBJ1-2 TRBV20-1 CSGVDEEAYGYTF
NA TRBJ1-1 TRBV12-3/TRBV12-4 CASSLQGMDTEAFF
few TRBJ1-5 TRBV5-5 CASSLIGGGISNQPQHF
NA TRBJ1-4 TRBV6-2/TRBV6-3 CASKGYDVEEKLFF
NA TRBJ2-7 TRBV10-3 CAISPQGATRQYF
few TRBJ2-2 TRBV7-6 CASSSGTGVRGELFF
NA TRBJ2-1 TRBV6-2/TRBV6-3 CASSYQSLAYNEQFF
NA TRBJ1-1 TRBV7-2 CASSQTGQAFF
NA TRBJ1-4 TRBV7-2 CASSLAANRGDEKLFF
many TRBJ2-7 TRBV6-2/TRBV6-3 CASSRPTGTSYEQYF
many TRBJ2-6 TRBV27 CASSLRRGEATSADVLTF
few TRBJ1-1 TRBV7-9 CASSLFSTEAFF
many TRBJ1-5 TRBV28 CASRTGTYSNQPQHF
NA TRBJ1-1 TRBV28 CASSLRAFEAFF
many TRBJ1-4 TRBV27 CASSLLGDEKLFF
many TRBJ2-7 TRBV19 CASSIRLGPSSYEQYF
many TRBJ2-1 TRBV7-6 CASSSGQSGPLQNEQFF
few TRBJ2-1 TRBV4-1 CASSQDLPSYNEQFF
NA TRBJ2-2 TRBV6-2/TRBV6-3 CASSYFLGQGTNTGELFF
few TRBJ1-1 TRBV29-1 CSAGQGMVEAFF
few TRBJ2-5 TRBV5-1 CASSRNYQETQYF
NA TRBJ1-2 TRBV7-2 CASSFHRQGYGYTF
many TRBJ2-1 TRBV20-1 CSASGFSLGGGNEQFF
NA TRBJ2-5 TRBV7-9 CASSWGPSGMGRTQYF
NA TRBJ2-1 TRBV7-9 CASRTTELGYHEQFF
few TRBJ1-1 TRBV7-9 CASSPRLQGNTEAFF
NA TRBJ1-4 TRBV29-1 CSVLGGANEKLFF
many TRBJ1-4 TRBV18 CASSRPRGETEKLFF
many TRBJ1-6 TRBV28 CASSYALRNSPLHF
many TRBJ2-3 TRBV7-9 CASSKEGSTDTQYF